This T cell receptor (beta chain) is drawn from a study of T cell responses to AZD1222 COVID-19 vaccine. Study results and limitations: Seropositive at baseline were only six or seven AZD1222 recipients. Dominant CD4 TCR responses targeted spike regions 160-218 and 743-854.

The data were produced by immunoSEQ multiplex PCR, yet TCRdb's version contains in-frame clones alone and is incomplete. The sample records around 150,000 clones, roughly 90% being singletons. Concerning this clone: The antigen remains unidentified.

The analysis combined second doses at about 4 or about 12 weeks. The CDR3 extends over 17 amino acids. CDR1 and CDR2 (germline): LGHNA, YNFKEQ. After removal of 0 bases from V and 5 bases from J, the junction contained 8 bases not matched to a gene. The TCR was taken from an adult who received the AZD1222 COVID-19 vaccine. This chain uses TRBV4-2 with TRBJ2-5; 11 bases fit TRBD2. The material was peripheral blood, obtained 28 days after the second AZD1222 dose. The CDR3 nucleotides read TGTGCCAGCAGCCAAGAACTAGCGGGAGTAGTTACCGAGACCCAGTACTTC. Its translation is CASSQELAGVVTETQYF.